This T cell receptor beta chain was observed in a study of graft-versus-host responses after intestinal transplantation. Study at large: All recipients were given anti-thymocyte globulin induction, and tacrolimus and steroids were then administered for around three years.

Overall study findings and caveats: Among recipient marrow samples, GvH clones were found; some appeared first in ileum or blood. Allografts of one patient group, those with graft-donor T cell macrochimerism, had high graft-versus-host to host-versus-graft clonal ratios.

On this clone: No antigen is known for it.

In germline, CDR1 is MDHEN, CDR2 SYDVKM. The CDR3 has 17 residues. V gave up 6 bases and J gave up 2 bases; unmatched junction bases: 12. Sequencing used immunoSEQ multiplex PCR; TCRdb keeps in-frame clones, though not all of them. The table records approximately 110,000 clones, 85% to 95% of them present only once. The sequence was collected from a human donor who was the organ donor for an intestinal transplant. Material: unstimulated CD8+ T cells sorted from spleen or lymph node cells, obtained before transplant. V usage is TRBV28 and J usage is TRBJ1-5; 8 bases agree with TRBD1. The CDR3 loop is CASSPNPGGGGNQPQHF. For the CDR3, the DNA is TGTGCCAGCAGCCCTAATCCAGGGGGCGGTGGCAATCAGCCCCAGCATTTT.